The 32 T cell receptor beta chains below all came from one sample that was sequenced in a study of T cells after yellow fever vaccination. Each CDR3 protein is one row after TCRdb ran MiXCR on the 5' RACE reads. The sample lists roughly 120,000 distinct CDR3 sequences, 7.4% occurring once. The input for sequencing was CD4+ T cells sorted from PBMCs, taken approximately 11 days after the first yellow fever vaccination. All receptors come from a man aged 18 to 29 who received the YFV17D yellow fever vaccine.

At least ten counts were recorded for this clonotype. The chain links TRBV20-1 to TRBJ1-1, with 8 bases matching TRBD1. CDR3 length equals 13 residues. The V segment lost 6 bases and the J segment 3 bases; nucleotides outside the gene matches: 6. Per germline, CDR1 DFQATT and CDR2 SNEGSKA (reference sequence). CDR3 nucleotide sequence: TGCAGTGCGTCACAGGGGGTAGACACTGAAGCTTTCTTT. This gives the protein CSASQGVDTEAFF.

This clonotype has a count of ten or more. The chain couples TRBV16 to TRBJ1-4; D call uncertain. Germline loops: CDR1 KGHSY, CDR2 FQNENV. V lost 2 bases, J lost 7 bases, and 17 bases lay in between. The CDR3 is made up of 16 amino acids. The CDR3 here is CASSQGRTAFGEKLFF. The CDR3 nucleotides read TGTGCCAGCAGCCAAGGCAGGACGGCTTTTGGTGAAAAACTGTTTTTT.

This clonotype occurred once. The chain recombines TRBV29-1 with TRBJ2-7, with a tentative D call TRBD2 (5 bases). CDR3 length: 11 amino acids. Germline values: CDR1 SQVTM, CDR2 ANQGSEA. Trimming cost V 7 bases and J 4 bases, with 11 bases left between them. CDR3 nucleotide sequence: TGCAGCGCAGCAAGCGGATACGAGCAGTACGTC. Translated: CSAASGYEQYV.

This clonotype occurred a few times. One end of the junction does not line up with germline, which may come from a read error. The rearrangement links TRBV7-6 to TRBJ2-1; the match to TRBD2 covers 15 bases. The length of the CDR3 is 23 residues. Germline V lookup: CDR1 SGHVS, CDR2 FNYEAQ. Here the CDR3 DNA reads TGTGCTAGCAGCTCACCTCGGGACATTACACCGGTGGGACTAGCGGGGGGCTCCAATGAGCAGTTCTTC. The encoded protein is CASSSPRDITPVGLAGGSNEQFF. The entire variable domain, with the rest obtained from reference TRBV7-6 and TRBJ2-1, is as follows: GAGVSQSPRYKVTKRGQDVALRCDPISGHVSLYWYRQALGQGPEFLTYFNYEAQQDKSGLPNDRFSAERPEGSISTLTIQRTEQRDSAMYRCASSSPRDITPVGLAGGSNEQFFGPGTRLTVL.

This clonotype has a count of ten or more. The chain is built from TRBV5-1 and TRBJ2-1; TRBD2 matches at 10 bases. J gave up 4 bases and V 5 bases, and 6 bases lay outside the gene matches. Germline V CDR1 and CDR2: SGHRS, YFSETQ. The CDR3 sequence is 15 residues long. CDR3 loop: CASRLAGNIYNEQFF. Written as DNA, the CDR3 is TGCGCCAGCAGACTAGCGGGGAACATTTACAATGAGCAGTTCTTC.

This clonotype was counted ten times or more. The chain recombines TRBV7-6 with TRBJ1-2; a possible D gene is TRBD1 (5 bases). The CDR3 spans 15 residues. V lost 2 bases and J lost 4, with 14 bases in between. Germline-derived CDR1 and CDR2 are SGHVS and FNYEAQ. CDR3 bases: TGTGCCAGCAGCTTATTAACGGCAGGGACCTATGGCTACACCTTC. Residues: CASSLLTAGTYGYTF. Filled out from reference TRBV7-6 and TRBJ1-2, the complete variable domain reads GAGVSQSPRYKVTKRGQDVALRCDPISGHVSLYWYRQALGQGPEFLTYFNYEAQQDKSGLPNDRFSAERPEGSISTLTIQRTEQRDSAMYRCASSLLTAGTYGYTFGSGTRLTVV.

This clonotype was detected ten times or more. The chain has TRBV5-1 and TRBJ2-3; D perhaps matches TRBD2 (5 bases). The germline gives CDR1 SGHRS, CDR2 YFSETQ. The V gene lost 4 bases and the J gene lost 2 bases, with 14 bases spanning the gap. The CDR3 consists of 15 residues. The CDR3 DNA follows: TGCGCCAGCAGCCTCGGACCGGGATCCACAGATACGCAGTATTTT. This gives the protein CASSLGPGSTDTQYF.

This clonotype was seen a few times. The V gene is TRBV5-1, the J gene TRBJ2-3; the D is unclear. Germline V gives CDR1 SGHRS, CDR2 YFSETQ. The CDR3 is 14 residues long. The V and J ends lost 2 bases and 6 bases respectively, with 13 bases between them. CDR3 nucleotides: TGCGCCAGCAGCTTTCGACTGGAGACGGATACGCAGTATTTT. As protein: CASSFRLETDTQYF.

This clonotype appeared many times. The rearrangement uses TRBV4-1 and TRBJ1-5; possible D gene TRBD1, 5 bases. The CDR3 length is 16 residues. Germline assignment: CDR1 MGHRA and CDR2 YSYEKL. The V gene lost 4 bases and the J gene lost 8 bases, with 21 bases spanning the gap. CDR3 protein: CASSRPGPLGRKPQHF. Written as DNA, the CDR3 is TGCGCCAGCAGCCGTCCGGGGCCCCTTGGAAGGAAGCCCCAGCATTTT.

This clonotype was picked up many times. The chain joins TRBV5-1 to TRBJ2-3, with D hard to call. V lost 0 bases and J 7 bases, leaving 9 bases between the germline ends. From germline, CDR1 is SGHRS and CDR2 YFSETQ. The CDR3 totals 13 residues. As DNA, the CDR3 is TGCGCCAGCAGCTTGGACGAAGCATATACGCAGTATTTT. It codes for CASSLDEAYTQYF.

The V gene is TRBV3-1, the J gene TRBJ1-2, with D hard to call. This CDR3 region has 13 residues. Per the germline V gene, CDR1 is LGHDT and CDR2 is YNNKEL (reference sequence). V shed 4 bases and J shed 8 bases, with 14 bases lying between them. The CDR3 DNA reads TGTGCCAGCAGCCGTTACGAACAGCTCGGCTACACCTTC. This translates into CASSRYEQLGYTF.

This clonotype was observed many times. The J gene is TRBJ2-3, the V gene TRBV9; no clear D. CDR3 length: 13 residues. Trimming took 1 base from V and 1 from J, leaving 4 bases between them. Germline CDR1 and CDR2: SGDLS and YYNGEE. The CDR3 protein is CASSVLGTDTQYF. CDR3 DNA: TGTGCCAGCAGCGTACTAGGCACAGATACGCAGTATTTT.

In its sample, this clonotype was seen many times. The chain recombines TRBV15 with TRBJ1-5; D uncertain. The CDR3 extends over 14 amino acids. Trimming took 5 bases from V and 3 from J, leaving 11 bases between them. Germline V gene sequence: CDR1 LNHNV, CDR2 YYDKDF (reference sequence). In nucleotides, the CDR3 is TGTGCCACCAGCCGCCCCGGGATCAATCAGCCCCAGCATTTT. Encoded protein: CATSRPGINQPQHF.

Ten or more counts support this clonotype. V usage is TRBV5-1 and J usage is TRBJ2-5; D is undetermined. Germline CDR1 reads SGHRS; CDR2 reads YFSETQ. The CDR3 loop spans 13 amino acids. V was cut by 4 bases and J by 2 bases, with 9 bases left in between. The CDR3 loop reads CASSLLRQETQYF. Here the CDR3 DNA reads TGCGCCAGCAGCCTCCTGAGGCAAGAGACCCAGTACTTC.

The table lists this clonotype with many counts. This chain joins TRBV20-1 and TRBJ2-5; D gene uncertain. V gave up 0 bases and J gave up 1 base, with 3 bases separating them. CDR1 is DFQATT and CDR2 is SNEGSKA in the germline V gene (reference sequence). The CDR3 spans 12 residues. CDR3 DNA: TGCAGTGCTAGAGATTCCCAAGAGACCCAGTACTTC. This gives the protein CSARDSQETQYF.

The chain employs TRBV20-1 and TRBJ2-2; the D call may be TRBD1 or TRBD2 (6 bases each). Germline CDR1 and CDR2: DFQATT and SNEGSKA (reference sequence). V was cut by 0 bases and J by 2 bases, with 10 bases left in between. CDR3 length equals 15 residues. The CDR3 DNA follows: TGCAGTGCTAGAGATTGGGGGGCCAACACCGGGGAGCTGTTTTTT. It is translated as CSARDWGANTGELFF.

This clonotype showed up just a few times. CDR3 sequence reads: CASSLPRGLSGANVLTF. Here the CDR3 DNA reads TGTGCCAGCAGCTTACCCCGGGGGCTCTCTGGGGCCAACGTCCTGACTTTC. The chain carries TRBV7-2 and TRBJ2-6; D might be TRBD1 or TRBD2, each matching 6 bases. The germline CDR1 and CDR2 sequences are SGHTA and FQGNSA. The CDR3 has 17 amino acids. V lost 2 bases and J 0 bases, leaving 11 bases between the germline ends.

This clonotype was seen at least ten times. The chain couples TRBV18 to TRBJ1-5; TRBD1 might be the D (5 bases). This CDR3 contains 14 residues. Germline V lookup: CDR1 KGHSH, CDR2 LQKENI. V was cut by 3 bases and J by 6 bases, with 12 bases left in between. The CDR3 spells CASSPGVTGQPQHF. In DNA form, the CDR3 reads TGTGCCAGCTCACCGGGGGTGACGGGTCAGCCCCAGCATTTT.

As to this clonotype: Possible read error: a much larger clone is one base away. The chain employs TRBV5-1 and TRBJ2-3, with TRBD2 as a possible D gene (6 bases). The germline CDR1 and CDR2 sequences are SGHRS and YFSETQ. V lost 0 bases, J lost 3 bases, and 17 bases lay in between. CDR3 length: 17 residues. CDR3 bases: TGCGCCAGCAGCTTGGCCCCTACGGGGGTATTTACAGATACGCAGTATTTT. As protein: CASSLAPTGVFTDTQYF.

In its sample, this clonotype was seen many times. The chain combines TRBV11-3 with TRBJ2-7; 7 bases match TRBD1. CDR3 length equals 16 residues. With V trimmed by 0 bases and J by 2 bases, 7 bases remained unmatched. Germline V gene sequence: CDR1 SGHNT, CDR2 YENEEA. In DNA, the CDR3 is TGTGCCAGCAGCTTAGATGGGACAGATTTAACCTACGAGCAGTACGTC. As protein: CASSLDGTDLTYEQYV.

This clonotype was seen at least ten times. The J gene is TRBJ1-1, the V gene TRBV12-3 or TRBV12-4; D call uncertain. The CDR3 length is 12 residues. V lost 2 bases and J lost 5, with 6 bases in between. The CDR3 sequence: CASSLMMTEAFF. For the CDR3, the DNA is TGTGCCAGCAGTTTAATGATGACTGAAGCTTTCTTT.

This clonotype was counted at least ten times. CDR3 region: CASSVNRGPAFGTGELFF. CDR3 sequence (DNA): TGTGCCAGCAGCGTAAATCGGGGACCCGCCTTTGGCACCGGGGAGCTGTTTTTT. The chain couples TRBV9 to TRBJ2-2; tentatively, D is TRBD1 or TRBD2 (5 bases each). The CDR3 has 18 amino acids. CDR1 is SGDLS, CDR2 YYNGEE, per germline. The V gene lost 1 base and the J gene lost 4 bases, with 20 bases spanning the gap.

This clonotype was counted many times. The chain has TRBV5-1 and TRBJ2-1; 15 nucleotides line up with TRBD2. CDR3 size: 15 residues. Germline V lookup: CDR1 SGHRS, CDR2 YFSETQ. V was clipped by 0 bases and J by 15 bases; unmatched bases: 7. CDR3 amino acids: CASSLGTSGGASPFF. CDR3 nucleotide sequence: TGCGCCAGCAGCTTGGGGACTAGCGGGGGGGCCTCCCCGTTCTTC.

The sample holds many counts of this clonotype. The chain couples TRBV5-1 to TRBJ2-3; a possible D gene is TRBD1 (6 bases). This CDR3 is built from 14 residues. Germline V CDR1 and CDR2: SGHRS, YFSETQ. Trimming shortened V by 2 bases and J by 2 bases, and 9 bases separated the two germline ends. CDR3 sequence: CASSLGGYTDTQYF. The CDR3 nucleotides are TGCGCCAGCAGCTTAGGGGGTTACACAGATACGCAGTATTTT.

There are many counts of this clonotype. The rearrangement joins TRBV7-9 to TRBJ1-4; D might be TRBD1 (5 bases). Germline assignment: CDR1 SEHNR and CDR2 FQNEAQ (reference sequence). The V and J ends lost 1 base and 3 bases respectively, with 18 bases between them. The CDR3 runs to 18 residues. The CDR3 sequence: CASSLGRGNSVANEKLFF. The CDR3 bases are TGTGCCAGCAGCTTAGGACGGGGGAATTCAGTGGCTAATGAAAAACTGTTTTTT.

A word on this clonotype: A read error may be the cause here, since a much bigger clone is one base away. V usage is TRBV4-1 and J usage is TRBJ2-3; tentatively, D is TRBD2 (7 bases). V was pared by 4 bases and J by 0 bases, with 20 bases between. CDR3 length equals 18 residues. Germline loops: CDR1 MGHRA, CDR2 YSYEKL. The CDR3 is CASSPRGAAVGSTDTQYF. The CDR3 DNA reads TGCGCCAGCAGCCCCCGGGGGGCAGCGGTGGGTAGCACAGATACGCAGTATTTT.

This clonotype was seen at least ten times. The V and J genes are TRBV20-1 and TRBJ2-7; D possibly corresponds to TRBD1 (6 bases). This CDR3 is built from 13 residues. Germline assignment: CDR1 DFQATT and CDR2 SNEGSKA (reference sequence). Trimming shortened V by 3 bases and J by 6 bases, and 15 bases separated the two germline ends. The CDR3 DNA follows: TGCAGTGCTAGGGCTACGACAGGAGCCGAGCAGTACTTC. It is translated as CSARATTGAEQYF.

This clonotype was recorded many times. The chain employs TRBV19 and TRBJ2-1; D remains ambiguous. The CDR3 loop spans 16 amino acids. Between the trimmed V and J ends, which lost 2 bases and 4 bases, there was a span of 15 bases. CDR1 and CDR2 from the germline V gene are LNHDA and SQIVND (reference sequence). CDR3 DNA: TGTGCCAGTAGTATAAGTCGGTGGCGAGCATACAATGAGCAGTTCTTC. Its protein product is CASSISRWRAYNEQFF.

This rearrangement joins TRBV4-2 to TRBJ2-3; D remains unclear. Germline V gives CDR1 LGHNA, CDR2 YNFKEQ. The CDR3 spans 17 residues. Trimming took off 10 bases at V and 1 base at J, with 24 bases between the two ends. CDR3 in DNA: TGTGCCATGAGCTCTGGGCTCGCGTGGGGTCGCACAGATACGCAGTATTTT. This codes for CAMSSGLAWGRTDTQYF.

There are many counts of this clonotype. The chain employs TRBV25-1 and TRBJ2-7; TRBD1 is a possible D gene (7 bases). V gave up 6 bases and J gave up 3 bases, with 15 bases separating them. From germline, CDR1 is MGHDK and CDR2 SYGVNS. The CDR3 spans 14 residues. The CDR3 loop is CASRTTGEDYEQYF. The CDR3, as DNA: TGTGCCAGCAGGACCACAGGGGAGGACTACGAGCAGTACTTC.

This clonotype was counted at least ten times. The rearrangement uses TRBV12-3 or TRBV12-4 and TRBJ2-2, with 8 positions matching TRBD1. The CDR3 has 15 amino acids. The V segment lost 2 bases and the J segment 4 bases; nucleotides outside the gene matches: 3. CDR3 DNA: TGTGCCAGCAGTTTACAGGGGGCGGTCACCGGGGAGCTGTTTTTT. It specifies CASSLQGAVTGELFF.

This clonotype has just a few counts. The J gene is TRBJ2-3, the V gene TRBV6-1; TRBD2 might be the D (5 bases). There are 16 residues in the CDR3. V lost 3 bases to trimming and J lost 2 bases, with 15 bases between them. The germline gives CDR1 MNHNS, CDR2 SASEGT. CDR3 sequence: CASSDPPAALTDTQYF. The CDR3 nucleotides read TGTGCCAGCAGTGATCCTCCAGCGGCCCTCACAGATACGCAGTATTTT.